The source of this T cell receptor (beta chain) is a study of blood T cell repertoires in COVID-19. In the study overall: Donors in the United States, Italy and Spain gave samples during acute or convalescent COVID-19. PBMCs, B-cell-depleted T cells, or T cells were the source of the cDNA or gDNA that made up the material.

Those who participated ranged in age from about 18 to 89 years and resided in some 24 US areas. Cohort placement rested on clinical history that participants reported themselves. Germline V CDR1 and CDR2: KGHSH, LQKENI. The CDR3 totals 15 residues. V was trimmed by 2 bases and J by 6 bases, leaving 14 bases between them. Generated by immunoSEQ multiplex PCR, the TCRdb table keeps only in-frame clones and is missing some. The sample shows fewer than 250,000 clones, roughly 91% of them seen only once. The clonotype comes from a man aged 25-45 years in a cohort exposed to, infected with or recovered from COVID-19 (not recorded which). Sequencing was done on a sample of PBMCs or T cells enriched from blood (not recorded which). The chain is built from TRBV18 and TRBJ1-5, with D perhaps matching TRBD1 (5 bases). The CDR3 loop reads CASSPSRVMRQPQHF. In nucleotides, the CDR3 is TGTGCCAGCTCACCAAGCAGGGTAATGCGTCAGCCCCAGCATTTT.